The TCR beta chain described here comes from a study of vaccination and CD4 T cells after COVID-19. The Oncomine TCR Beta short-read assay sequenced DNA from cultured CD4+ T cells. TCRdb analysed the PCR reads with MiXCR anew, one entry per CDR3 protein. The repertoire holds roughly 19,000 distinct CDR3 sequences, approximately 60% seen once, with approximately 3.7% in the top ten. This clonotype was seen more than once but under ten times. Its antigen is unknown. Trimming removed 1 base at V and 5 bases at J, with 2 bases between. The CDR3 consists of 11 residues. The germline V gene has CDR1 SEHNR and CDR2 FQNEAQ (reference sequence). This sample's treatment: roughly 11-day PBMC culture with coronavirus spike peptide pools or control peptides (ViraFEST assay). ViraFEST enlarged antigen-specific T cell populations with peptide pools and afterwards sequenced TCRs.

This receptor was identified in a human donor who had recovered from COVID-19. Sample: CD4+ T cells from blood, cultured in vitro. The chain recombines TRBV7-9 with TRBJ2-5; no reliable D call. The CDR3 protein is CASSLVETQYF. The CDR3 DNA follows: TGTGCCAGCAGCTTAGTGGAGACCCAGTACTTC.